This T cell receptor beta chain was recorded in a study of CD8 T cells in ankylosing spondylitis. Study conclusions and caveats: Disease-linked clones bore a CD8+ phenotype, appearing relatively rarely in peripheral blood. Prior work had noted some motif variants in reactive arthritis blood and synovial fluid. One TCR beta motif, made up of 7 or 8 highly homologous variants, appeared characteristic of ankylosing spondylitis blood. Significant enrichment of disease-linked clones was reported in matched ankylosing spondylitis synovial fluid.

The authors made TCR beta libraries by quantitative 5'-RACE with molecular barcodes. MiXCR was run by TCRdb on the 5' RACE reads, yielding one entry per CDR3 protein. In the table there are approximately 540,000 distinct CDR3 sequences, about 13% of which are singletons. There are a few counts of this clonotype. What it binds is not known. Trimming left V 6 bases short and J 5 bases short, with 19 bases between. This CDR3 region has 15 residues. Per germline, CDR1 SEHNR and CDR2 FQNEAQ (reference sequence). The sample was blood, either unsorted or a sorted T cell fraction (not recorded which). The chain is built from TRBV7-9 and TRBJ1-1; D is unclear. This receptor was identified in a male donor with ankylosing spondylitis. The CDR3 region has the DNA TGTGCCAGCAGTACGGAGGGCGCCTTGGGGACTGAAGCTTTCTTT. It specifies CASSTEGALGTEAFF.